A selection of T cell receptor beta chains follows, all from one sample in a study of T cells after posttransplantation cyclophosphamide. Measured with immunoSEQ multiplex PCR; TCRdb has only the in-frame clones, and not every one. The data show thousands of clones, around three quarters seen once. The input for sequencing was PBMCs, taken after allogeneic stem cell transplant with posttransplant cyclophosphamide. Source of these receptors: a male patient aged 60-70 years who received an allogeneic stem cell transplant from an unrelated donor, was CMV-positive, and had no GVHD. Some T cells may trace back to the graft donor. Each CDR3 is given without its conserved first and last residue. D genes are given only for firm matches.

v_gene	d_gene	j_gene	CDR3aa
TRBV2	-	TRBJ1-1	ASSEENRVGAF
TRBV5-8	TRBD1	TRBJ2-7	ASSRGQGSYEQY
TRBV7-8	-	TRBJ2-3	ASSDNKSGSRGDTQY
TRBV12-1	-	TRBJ1-5	ASSPPLNSNQPQH
TRBV28	-	TRBJ1-3	ASRGGTNGDTIY
TRBV4-3	TRBD1	TRBJ2-7	ASSQARDRSYEQY
TRBV6-6	TRBD2	TRBJ2-1	ASIPNPGRGGEQF
TRBV28	-	TRBJ1-2	ASSLEITNYGYT
TRBV7-2	TRBD1	TRBJ2-5	ASSRDRGGETQY
TRBV7-6	TRBD2	TRBJ2-7	ASTPGGSYEQY
TRBV7-9	TRBD1	TRBJ2-7	ASSLLAPGQGEK
TRBV5-1	TRBD1	-	ASGQGLGYEQY
TRBV13	TRBD2	TRBJ2-7	ASSPPTSVYEQY
TRBV5-6	TRBD1	TRBJ2-7	ASSLTGSVGEQY
TRBV6-1	TRBD1	TRBJ1-3	ASSPRTGENTIY
TRBV7-9	TRBD2	TRBJ2-1	ASSPQTSGRSGEQF
TRBV5-4	TRBD2	TRBJ2-7	ASSLAGTRGGEQY
TRBV27	TRBD1	TRBJ1-1	ASRDRTGLNTEAF
TRBV5-6	-	TRBJ2-1	ASSHDRSSSYNEQF
TRBV5-1	TRBD1	TRBJ2-2	ASSSGTGGTGELF
TRBV21-1	-	TRBJ1-5	ASSPRGVPSVMDQPQH
TRBV5-5	-	TRBJ2-7	ASSSPEGANYEQY
TRBV15	-	TRBJ2-1	ATSRVSGSYNEQF
TRBV6-6	-	TRBJ2-1	ASSRSSYNEQF
TRBV5-1	-	TRBJ1-2	ASSLTGSGYGYT
TRBV15	-	TRBJ2-5	ATSRVPFQETQY
TRBV11-3	-	TRBJ2-1	ASTPSGQENEQF
TRBV4-2	TRBD2	TRBJ2-3	ASSQGTSGGAGIDTQY
TRBV6-1	TRBD1	TRBJ2-1	ASRGQGYNEQF
TRBV15	-	TRBJ2-6	ATSRGNSRYSGANVLT
TRBV6-1	-	TRBJ1-1	ASSGYRWIMTEAF
TRBV6-1	-	TRBJ2-2	ASMWGRLNTGELF
TRBV4-3	-	TRBJ2-7	ASSFGFAETYEQY
TRBV21-1	-	TRBJ2-3	ASSPQGEHHQTLNTDTQY
TRBV6-1	TRBD1	TRBJ1-5	ASSAITGDPQH
TRBV2	-	TRBJ2-1	ASSSLRGGLGEQF
TRBV30	TRBD1	TRBJ2-7	ATQTGTGNEQY
TRBV6-5	-	TRBJ2-7	ATTSDSTYEQY
TRBV9	TRBD1	TRBJ2-3	ASSPGMVWDRGRDTQY
TRBV7-8	TRBD1	TRBJ1-6	ASSSSGQGGNSPLH
TRBV4-3	-	TRBJ1-3	ASSQERGGNTIY
TRBV7-9	TRBD1	TRBJ1-1	ASSTTGARMNTEAF
TRBV27	TRBD2	TRBJ2-3	ASSGLAGADTQY
TRBV6-1	TRBD1	TRBJ2-1	ASSQLTGVYNEQF
TRBV7-8	TRBD1	TRBJ1-5	ASSRVPGQGSNQPQH
TRBV7-8	-	TRBJ1-2	ASSLARSGGSYT
TRBV4-1	-	TRBJ2-5	ASSQGGRAETQY
TRBV9	TRBD1	TRBJ2-3	ASSVAGGQRFSTDTQY
TRBV6-1	TRBD2	TRBJ2-7	ASSEGLAGFYEQY
TRBV5-6	-	TRBJ1-2	ASSIRGYGYT
TRBV6-1	TRBD2	TRBJ2-1	ASSEAPRAGAIDGEQF
TRBV28	-	TRBJ2-1	ASSHQRQPRVKEQF
TRBV20-1	-	TRBJ2-1	SALGPNEQF
TRBV9	TRBD2	TRBJ2-3	ASSKGAGGPTDTQY
TRBV2	TRBD2	TRBJ2-1	ASREGLAGVNEQF
TRBV27	-	TRBJ2-3	ASSSGRPRGDTQY
TRBV2	TRBD2	TRBJ2-5	ASRPVWSGDSQETQY
TRBV5-1	-	TRBJ2-5	ASSLERPEAETQY